These T cell receptor beta chains were read from a single sample in a study of blood T cell repertoires in COVID-19. TCRdb keeps only in-frame clones here, not all; method: immunoSEQ multiplex PCR. The sample records roughly 290,000 clones, around four fifths being singletons. Material for sequencing was peripheral blood. The receptor source for this set is a woman aged 45-59 years with active or convalescent COVID-19. Both conserved end residues are part of each CDR3.

v_call: TRBV5-1
j_call: TRBJ2-3
cdr3_aa: CASSLDGSGTSQYF

v_call: TRBV9
j_call: TRBJ1-2
cdr3_aa: CASSPDRGSYGYTF

v_call: TRBV21-1
j_call: TRBJ1-3
cdr3_aa: CASSKVDRNTIYF

v_call: TRBV30
j_call: TRBJ2-2
cdr3_aa: CAWELAGVGTGELFF

v_call: TRBV4-1
j_call: TRBJ2-5
cdr3_aa: CASSPRRGRGGETQYF

v_call: TRBV6-5
j_call: TRBJ1-2
cdr3_aa: CASRATGGFYGYTF

v_call: TRBV4-1
j_call: TRBJ2-1
cdr3_aa: CASSQLDSYNEQFF

v_call: TRBV21-1
j_call: TRBJ1-5
cdr3_aa: CASRGGQGISNQPQHF

v_call: TRBV6-5
j_call: TRBJ2-1
cdr3_aa: CASTRPTGEQFF

v_call: TRBV5-8
j_call: TRBJ2-5
cdr3_aa: CASSLVRLAGGTGQETQYF

v_call: TRBV7-9
j_call: TRBJ1-2
cdr3_aa: CASSSPTGGSYGYTF

v_call: TRBV3-1/TRBV3-2
j_call: TRBJ1-1
cdr3_aa: CASSRRTVLGTEAFF

v_call: TRBV19
j_call: TRBJ1-1
cdr3_aa: CASSQVAGTEAFF

v_call: TRBV5-4
j_call: TRBJ2-6
cdr3_aa: CASSFVGGGANVLTF

v_call: TRBV20-1
j_call: TRBJ1-1
cdr3_aa: CSASPGDPTEAFF

v_call: TRBV10-1
j_call: TRBJ2-1
cdr3_aa: CASSGQLTSANYNEQFF

v_call: TRBV19
j_call: TRBJ2-1
cdr3_aa: CASSGTSGSPYNEQFF

v_call: TRBV18
j_call: TRBJ2-1
cdr3_aa: CASSPSTGYEQFF

v_call: TRBV5-1
j_call: TRBJ2-5
cdr3_aa: CASSLLEETQYF

v_call: TRBV7-9
j_call: TRBJ1-6
cdr3_aa: CASSSNWGVRSPLHF

v_call: TRBV7-6
j_call: TRBJ2-1
cdr3_aa: CASSFVSGSSLRIYNEQFF

v_call: TRBV7-8
j_call: TRBJ1-2
cdr3_aa: CASSLALWENYGYTF

v_call: TRBV7-3
j_call: TRBJ2-1
cdr3_aa: CASSSPGQGANEQFF

v_call: TRBV5-6
j_call: TRBJ2-1
cdr3_aa: CASSPRLTSEQFF

v_call: TRBV5-6
j_call: TRBJ2-3
cdr3_aa: CASSLEVAADTQYF

v_call: TRBV30
j_call: TRBJ1-6
cdr3_aa: CAYRGGSPNSPLHF

v_call: TRBV5-4
j_call: TRBJ1-4
cdr3_aa: CASSSTVRGRREKLFF

v_call: TRBV6-5
j_call: TRBJ1-1
cdr3_aa: CASSYRQGATEAFF

v_call: TRBV12-5
j_call: TRBJ2-7
cdr3_aa: CASGLDTLREQYF

v_call: TRBV7-9
j_call: TRBJ1-6
cdr3_aa: CASSSGMGLSPLHF

v_call: TRBV7-9
j_call: TRBJ1-1
cdr3_aa: CASSSPPRGGFNTEAFF

v_call: TRBV7-9
j_call: TRBJ1-1
cdr3_aa: CASSLGTVNTEAFF

v_call: TRBV10-3
j_call: TRBJ1-1
cdr3_aa: CATRRGRDTEAFF

v_call: TRBV19
j_call: TRBJ1-2
cdr3_aa: CASTTPGGAKSGYTF

v_call: TRBV5-4
j_call: TRBJ2-7
cdr3_aa: CASSDIPDGTYEQYF

v_call: TRBV7-9
j_call: TRBJ2-2
cdr3_aa: CASSSTSATGELFF

v_call: TRBV14
j_call: TRBJ1-5
cdr3_aa: CASSQDKRERNQPQHF

v_call: TRBV27
j_call: TRBJ1-1
cdr3_aa: CASSPRTGWYTEAFF

v_call: TRBV7-3
j_call: TRBJ2-1
cdr3_aa: CASSQRSSGSYNEQFF